This passage covers 29 T cell receptor beta chains from one sample sequenced in a study of T-cell memory formation after mild COVID-19. TCRdb analysed the 5' RACE reads with MiXCR anew, one entry per CDR3 protein. The table records around 250,000 distinct CDR3 sequences, around 16% of them present only once. Material for sequencing was PBMCs or a T cell subset sorted from them (not recorded which). The receptors come from a man younger than 35 who had mild COVID-19 (a few samples of this study predate the infection). Cell type and time point are not known.

This clonotype was seen more than once but under ten times. The chain couples TRBV5-1 to TRBJ1-2; no clear D. V was clipped by 0 bases and J by 2 bases, with 8 bases between them. The CDR3 is 14 amino acids. From germline, CDR1 is SGHRS and CDR2 YFSETQ. The CDR3 bases are TGCGCCAGCAGCTTGGACTCCCAAAACTATGGCTACACCTTC. Its translation: CASSLDSQNYGYTF.

This clonotype was counted at least ten times. The CDR3: CASSSGAREQYV. The CDR3 DNA reads TGTGCCAGCAGTTCCGGGGCCCGCGAGCAGTACGTC. The chain couples TRBV28 to TRBJ2-7; D may correspond to TRBD1 or TRBD2 (5 bases each). The CDR3 loop spans 12 amino acids. Trimming removed 4 bases from V and 6 bases from J, with 10 bases in between. From germline, CDR1 is MDHEN and CDR2 SYDVKM.

This clonotype showed up just a few times. V gene TRBV7-2 combines with J gene TRBJ2-3; TRBD2 agrees at 8 bases. Germline assignment: CDR1 SGHTA and CDR2 FQGNSA. The CDR3 is made up of 13 amino acids. The J segment lost 2 bases and the V segment lost 11 bases, leaving 6 bases of the junction unmatched. CDR3 DNA sequence: TGTGCCGGACGGGGGGGCCCCACAGATACGCAGTATTTT. Amino acid sequence: CAGRGGPTDTQYF.

The chain uses TRBV3-1 and TRBJ2-3; TRBD2 might be the D (6 bases). Trimming took 0 bases from V and 1 from J, leaving 11 bases between them. Germline CDR1 is LGHDT and CDR2 is YNNKEL (reference sequence). CDR3 length equals 16 residues. CDR3 residues: CASSQDPGGGTDTQYF. For the CDR3, the DNA is TGTGCCAGCAGCCAAGATCCTGGCGGGGGCACAGATACGCAGTATTTT.

This clonotype turned up a few times. The V and J genes are TRBV4-3 and TRBJ1-1; tentative D call: TRBD1 (5 bases). The CDR3 is made up of 14 amino acids. Germline V gene sequence: CDR1 LGHNA, CDR2 YSLEER. The V end lost 3 bases, the J end lost 3 bases, and 11 bases lay between the germline ends. The CDR3 nucleotides are TGCGCCAGCAGCCAGGGGCGGTCGGACACTGAAGCTTTCTTT. Its protein is CASSQGRSDTEAFF.

This clonotype turned up a few times. The V and J genes are TRBV7-9 and TRBJ2-2, with D unclear. The CDR3 consists of 14 residues. The germline CDR1 and CDR2 sequences are SEHNR and FQNEAQ (reference sequence). V dropped 4 bases and J dropped 4 bases, with 10 bases sitting between them. CDR3 residues: CASSSSRPTGELFF. CDR3 sequence (DNA): TGTGCCAGCAGCTCTTCCCGACCCACCGGGGAGCTGTTTTTT.

There are a few counts of this clonotype. A read error may explain this, as a much larger clone is one base away. The rearrangement links TRBV6-5 to TRBJ2-2, with TRBD2 as a possible D gene (6 bases). Germline CDR1 and CDR2: MNHEY and SVGAGI. This CDR3 is built from 14 residues. The germline V and J ends were trimmed by 0 bases and 4 bases, with 6 bases remaining between them. The CDR3 loop reads CASSYSGGTGELFF. CDR3 in DNA: TGTGCCAGCAGTTACTCGGGGGGCACCGGGGAGCTGTTTTTT.

This clonotype appeared once. The chain recombines TRBV9 with TRBJ1-2; TRBD1 matches at 9 bases. CDR3 length: 14 residues. After removal of 3 bases from V and 7 bases from J, the junction contained 7 bases not matched to a gene. Germline V gives CDR1 SGDLS, CDR2 YYNGEE. The CDR3 loop is CASSATGQGSGYTF. CDR3 coding DNA: TGTGCCAGCAGCGCGACCGGACAGGGGAGTGGCTACACCTTC. The entire variable domain, with the rest obtained from reference TRBV9 and TRBJ1-2, is as follows: DSGVTQTPKHLITATGQRVTLRCSPRSGDLSVYWYQQSLDQGLQFLIQYYNGEERAKGNILERFSAQQFPDLHSELNLSSLELGDSALYFCASSATGQGSGYTFGSGTRLTVV.

The J gene is TRBJ1-1, the V gene TRBV11-2, with TRBD1 matching 12 bases. The V gene end was trimmed by 4 bases and the J gene end by 0 bases; junction bases not matched to a gene: 9. The CDR3 extends over 18 amino acids. From germline, CDR1 is SGHAT and CDR2 FQNNGV. The CDR3 protein is CASSWPGQGARMNTEAFF. CDR3 nucleotides: TGTGCCAGCAGCTGGCCGGGACAGGGGGCCAGGATGAACACTGAAGCTTTCTTT.

In this sample, this clonotype turned up a few times. The chain links TRBV4-1 to TRBJ1-5, with no clear D. CDR3 size: 14 residues. Germline values: CDR1 MGHRA, CDR2 YSYEKL. The V gene lost 1 base and the J gene lost 4 bases, with 8 bases spanning the gap. CDR3 loop: CASSQVDGNQPQHF. The CDR3 region has the DNA TGCGCCAGCAGCCAAGTTGACGGTAATCAGCCCCAGCATTTT.

This clonotype has at least ten counts. The chain combines TRBV13 with TRBJ2-7; D uncertain. V was pared by 0 bases and J by 3 bases, with 3 bases between. The germline CDR1 and CDR2 sequences are PRHDT and FYEKMQ (reference sequence). The CDR3 runs to 12 residues. CDR3 DNA sequence: TGTGCCAGCAGCTTAGGCCTCTACGAGCAGTACTTC. It yields the protein CASSLGLYEQYF.

In this sample, this clonotype turned up a few times. The chain couples TRBV7-9 to TRBJ2-5; TRBD1 aligns across 9 bases. This CDR3 has 14 amino acids. The V gene's germline CDR1 is SEHNR and CDR2 FQNEAQ (reference sequence). V trimming: 7 bases; J trimming: 5 bases; junction bases outside the gene matches: 8. CDR3 loop: CASTFTGGSETQYF. The CDR3 DNA is TGTGCCAGCACCTTTACAGGGGGCTCGGAGACCCAGTACTTC.

At least ten counts were recorded for this clonotype. The V and J genes are TRBV7-9 and TRBJ1-1; D is ambiguous. With 1 base removed from V and 1 base from J, the gap between germline ends came to 10 bases. CDR1 SEHNR and CDR2 FQNEAQ come from the germline V gene (reference sequence). The length of the CDR3 is 15 residues. The CDR3 region is CASSLGTAWNTEAFF. The CDR3 bases are TGTGCCAGCAGCTTAGGGACGGCTTGGAACACTGAAGCTTTCTTT.

This clonotype was observed a few times. The chain joins TRBV4-3 to TRBJ2-2; D may match TRBD1 or TRBD2 (5 bases each). Trimming pared 1 base from V and 7 bases from J, leaving 13 bases between. The germline CDR1 and CDR2 sequences are LGHNA and YSLEER. CDR3 length: 15 residues. The CDR3 nucleotides read TGCGCCAGCAGCCAAGGAGGGACGCAGGACGGGGAGCTGTTTTTT. It codes for CASSQGGTQDGELFF.

V is TRBV6-2 or TRBV6-3 and J is TRBJ1-1; D perhaps matches TRBD1 (6 bases). Germline values: CDR1 MNHEY, CDR2 SVGEGT. V was trimmed by 7 bases and J by 5 bases, leaving 17 bases between them. This CDR3 is built from 14 residues. CDR3 protein: CASTDQGIGTEAFF. The CDR3 region has the DNA TGTGCCAGCACCGATCAGGGGATAGGGACTGAAGCTTTCTTT.

This clonotype has a handful of counts. The genes are TRBV7-2 and TRBJ1-1; 9 bases agree with TRBD1. The CDR3 runs 15 residues. With V trimmed by 2 bases and J by 5 bases, 6 bases remained unmatched. Germline V lookup: CDR1 SGHTA, CDR2 FQGNSA. CDR3 in DNA: TGTGCCAGCAGCTTACGGACAGGGGTAGGAACTGAAGCTTTCTTT. Its translation is CASSLRTGVGTEAFF.

This clonotype was counted a few times. This chain links TRBV4-3 with TRBJ1-1; D is unclear. V lost 0 bases and J 1 base, leaving 6 bases between the germline ends. The CDR3 loop spans 14 amino acids. The germline gives CDR1 LGHNA, CDR2 YSLEER. CDR3 amino acids: CASSQDSWNTEAFF. CDR3 in DNA: TGCGCCAGCAGCCAAGATTCCTGGAACACTGAAGCTTTCTTT.

The chain carries TRBV7-6 and TRBJ1-4, with D perhaps matching TRBD1 (6 bases). Germline V gives CDR1 SGHVS, CDR2 FNYEAQ. This CDR3 spans 14 amino acids. V gave up 6 bases and J gave up 8 bases, with 16 bases separating them. The CDR3 region has the DNA TGTGCCAGCAGACCGGCCTTGGGGGCCGAAAAACTGTTTTTT. Amino acids: CASRPALGAEKLFF. The variable domain in full, completed from reference TRBV7-6 and TRBJ1-4, reads GAGVSQSPRYKVTKRGQDVALRCDPISGHVSLYWYRQALGQGPEFLTYFNYEAQQDKSGLPNDRFSAERPEGSISTLTIQRTEQRDSAMYRCASRPALGAEKLFFGSGTQLSVL.

This clonotype was counted many times. This rearrangement joins TRBV4-2 to TRBJ2-6; D unresolved. The CDR3 contains 16 residues. Germline CDR1 LGHNA, CDR2 YNFKEQ. V gave up 5 bases and J gave up 1 base, with 12 bases separating them. The chain's CDR3 is CASSSEWASGANVLTF. The CDR3 region has the DNA TGTGCCAGCAGCTCCGAGTGGGCTTCTGGGGCCAACGTCCTGACTTTC.

This clonotype was picked up many times. The CDR3 sequence: CASSPDRGHEKLFF. CDR3 in DNA: TGTGCCAGCAGCCCGGACAGGGGTCATGAAAAACTGTTTTTT. V is TRBV7-2 and J is TRBJ1-4; 9 bases align to TRBD1. Germline V gives CDR1 SGHTA, CDR2 FQGNSA. The CDR3 runs to 14 residues. Trimming took 5 bases from V and 6 from J; bases not matched to a gene: 4.

This rearrangement joins TRBV7-9 to TRBJ2-5, with D unresolved. The V end was cut by 1 base, the J end by 7 bases, with 10 bases between. Germline V CDR1 and CDR2: SEHNR, FQNEAQ (reference sequence). The CDR3 spans 13 residues. CDR3 bases: TGTGCCAGCAGCTTAGAAGTGACGGGGACCCAGTACTTC. It encodes CASSLEVTGTQYF.

The V and J genes are TRBV4-3 and TRBJ1-1; unclear D gene. V shed 0 bases and J shed 5 bases, with 19 bases lying between them. The germline gives CDR1 LGHNA, CDR2 YSLEER. The CDR3 contains 17 residues. The CDR3 DNA reads TGCGCCAGCAGCCAAGACGGGGTGGGCAGAAGGCGGACTGAAGCTTTCTTT. Amino acids: CASSQDGVGRRRTEAFF.

In this sample, this clonotype turned up a few times. V usage is TRBV20-1 and J usage is TRBJ2-1; 12 bases are shared with TRBD2. The CDR3 totals 19 residues. From germline, CDR1 is DFQATT and CDR2 SNEGSKA (reference sequence). Trimming cost V 3 bases and J 2 bases; bases outside gene matches: 14. The CDR3 spells CSASLLLAGGPETYNEQFF. The CDR3 region has the DNA TGCAGTGCTAGCCTCTTACTAGCGGGGGGTCCCGAAACCTACAATGAGCAGTTCTTC.

The chain joins TRBV20-1 to TRBJ1-1; TRBD1 might be the D (6 bases). V lost 5 bases and J 1 base, leaving 8 bases between the germline ends. The CDR3 consists of 12 residues. Looked up from germline, CDR1 is DFQATT and CDR2 is SNEGSKA (reference sequence). The CDR3 protein is CSAYRENTEAFF. CDR3 coding DNA: TGCAGTGCTTACAGGGAGAACACTGAAGCTTTCTTT.

The chain employs TRBV5-1 and TRBJ2-7; D call uncertain. Germline lookup yields CDR1 SGHRS and CDR2 YFSETQ. The CDR3 loop spans 13 amino acids. V was shortened by 4 bases and J by 5 bases, with 13 bases between the two germline ends. The CDR3: CASSPFRVDEQYF. The CDR3 DNA reads as TGCGCCAGCAGCCCCTTTCGGGTGGACGAGCAGTACTTC.

The chain employs TRBV7-3 and TRBJ2-1; D is possibly TRBD2 (7 bases). Between the trimmed V and J ends, which lost 5 bases and 4 bases, there was a span of 18 bases. In germline, CDR1 is SGHTA, CDR2 FQGTGA. CDR3 size: 16 residues. CDR3 DNA: TGTGCCAGCAGCCCCCTACCGGGGGGCGAGTACAATGAGCAGTTCTTC. This codes for CASSPLPGGEYNEQFF.

This sequence joins TRBV19 and TRBJ1-5; the D is unclear. V was trimmed by 4 bases and J by 4 bases, leaving 26 bases between them. Germline lookup yields CDR1 LNHDA and CDR2 SQIVND (reference sequence). The CDR3 spans 19 residues. CDR3 residues: CASSRGPKAAANVNQPQHF. CDR3 coding DNA: TGTGCCAGTAGTAGAGGACCTAAGGCGGCAGCTAATGTTAATCAGCCCCAGCATTTT. Together with reference TRBV19 and TRBJ1-5, the CDR3 gives the full variable domain: DGGITQSPKYLFRKEGQNVTLSCEQNLNHDAMYWYRQDPGQGLRLIYYSQIVNDFQKGDIAEGYSVSREKKESFPLTVTSAQKNPTAFYLCASSRGPKAAANVNQPQHFGDGTRLSIL.

In this sample, this clonotype turned up a few times. The CDR3 here is CASSLGAGTGELFF. The CDR3 DNA is TGTGCCAGCAGCTTAGGAGCGGGCACCGGGGAGCTGTTTTTT. The genes are TRBV7-9 and TRBJ2-2; D is perhaps TRBD2 (6 bases). The germline gives CDR1 SEHNR, CDR2 FQNEAQ (reference sequence). This CDR3 contains 14 residues. V was trimmed by 1 base and J by 4 bases, leaving 7 bases between them.

This sequence joins TRBV29-1 and TRBJ2-6; D might be TRBD2 (5 bases). The length of the CDR3 is 16 residues. Germline CDR1 reads SQVTM; CDR2 reads ANQGSEA. V lost 0 bases and J lost 1, with 10 bases in between. The CDR3 reads CSVEDRWRSGANVLTF. CDR3 in DNA: TGCAGCGTTGAAGATCGGTGGAGGTCTGGGGCCAACGTCCTGACTTTC.